This entry lists 11 T cell receptor beta chains sequenced from one sample in a study of T cell repertoires in cytomegalovirus infection. TCRdb re-called the reads with MiXCR, one entry per CDR3 protein. The table lists about 230,000 distinct CDR3 sequences, 5% to 8.5% of them singletons. Sequencing used PBMCs. These TCRs come from a human donor in good health (CMV status not recorded). Some clones in this sample may be carry-over from other donors' samples.

The sample holds many counts of this clonotype. V and J are TRBV20-1 and TRBJ1-2; TRBD1 matches at 7 bases. The ends lost 1 base at V and 4 bases at J; junction bases unmatched: 9. Per the germline V gene, CDR1 is DFQATT and CDR2 is SNEGSKA (reference sequence). The CDR3 is 15 residues long. Here the CDR3 DNA reads TGCAGTGCTAGAGTGACAGGGAAGGACGTCTATGGCTACACCTTC. This sequence encodes CSARVTGKDVYGYTF.

In this sample, this clonotype turned up many times. The chain links TRBV7-8 to TRBJ2-3; D remains unclear. This CDR3 region has 15 residues. The V gene's germline CDR1 is SGHVS and CDR2 FQNEAQ. The V and J ends lost 1 base and 1 base respectively, with 9 bases between them. The CDR3 protein is CASSLDGRGTDTQYF. CDR3 nucleotides: TGTGCCAGCAGCTTAGACGGACGAGGCACAGATACGCAGTATTTT.

This clonotype appeared many times. V is TRBV4-1 and J is TRBJ1-2; perhaps TRBD1 as D (5 bases). V lost 0 bases and J 0 bases, leaving 11 bases between the germline ends. In germline, CDR1 is MGHRA, CDR2 YSYEKL. This CDR3 has 16 residues. The CDR3 sequence: CASSQESEGPNYGYTF. The CDR3 DNA reads as TGCGCCAGCAGCCAAGAAAGCGAGGGACCTAACTATGGCTACACCTTC.

The rearrangement links TRBV28 to TRBJ2-1; 8 bases map to TRBD1. This CDR3 is built from 14 residues. Trimming took 3 bases from V and 12 from J; bases not matched to a gene: 10. The germline gives CDR1 MDHEN, CDR2 SYDVKM. The CDR3 region is CASSLSSRGRRQFF. As DNA, the CDR3 is TGTGCCAGCAGTTTGTCTTCCAGGGGGCGTCGGCAGTTCTTC.

This clonotype was recorded at least ten times. The rearrangement joins TRBV29-1 to TRBJ2-3; unclear D gene. V gave up 4 bases and J gave up 0 bases, with 5 bases separating them. The germline V gene has CDR1 SQVTM and CDR2 ANQGSEA. The CDR3 totals 12 residues. The CDR3 coding sequence is TGCAGCGTTGCAACTAGCACAGATACGCAGTATTTT. It specifies CSVATSTDTQYF.

This chain connects TRBV5-1 to TRBJ2-3, with a tentative D call TRBD2 (7 bases). V lost 1 base and J 4 bases, leaving 13 bases between the germline ends. The CDR3 consists of 15 residues. Germline CDR1 and CDR2: SGHRS and YFSETQ. This chain's CDR3 is CASSLSGGRPDTQYF. The CDR3 nucleotides read TGCGCCAGCAGCTTGTCGGGGGGCCGGCCAGATACGCAGTATTTT.

In this sample, this clonotype turned up many times. V is TRBV5-6 and J is TRBJ1-1; no reliable D call. Trimming left V 4 bases short and J 0 bases short, with 7 bases between. Germline CDR1 is SGHDT and CDR2 is YYEEEE. The CDR3 contains 13 residues. This CDR3 reads CASSPFMNTEAFF. CDR3 in DNA: TGTGCCAGCAGCCCTTTCATGAACACTGAAGCTTTCTTT. Drawing the rest from reference TRBV5-6 and TRBJ1-1, the complete variable domain is DAGVTQSPTHLIKTRGQQVTLRCSPKSGHDTVSWYQQALGQGPQFIFQYYEEEERQRGNFPDRFSGHQFPNYSSELNVNALLLGDSALYLCASSPFMNTEAFFGQGTRLTVV.

In its sample, this clonotype was seen many times. The V and J genes are TRBV7-8 and TRBJ1-6; 7 nucleotides align to TRBD1. J was trimmed by 10 bases and V by 3 bases; bases with no gene match: 12. Germline V gives CDR1 SGHVS, CDR2 FQNEAQ. The CDR3 is 16 amino acids. The CDR3, as DNA: TGTGCCAGCAGCTTGATGGACAGGAATTTAATCTCACCCCTCCACTTT. Translation: CASSLMDRNLISPLHF.

There are many counts of this clonotype. The chain has TRBV28 and TRBJ1-5; D not certain. CDR1 MDHEN and CDR2 SYDVKM come from the germline V gene. With 3 bases removed from V and 4 bases from J, the gap between germline ends came to 4 bases. CDR3 length: 12 amino acids. The CDR3 sequence: CASSFRNQPQHF. CDR3 coding DNA: TGTGCCAGCAGTTTTCGTAATCAGCCCCAGCATTTT.

This clonotype showed up many times. This sequence joins TRBV7-2 and TRBJ1-6; 10 bases align to TRBD1. The V gene's germline CDR1 is SGHTA and CDR2 FQGNSA. This CDR3 is 19 amino acids long. The V and J ends lost 5 bases and 0 bases, in that order; junction bases with no gene match: 10. In DNA form, the CDR3 reads TGTGCCAGCAGCCGGACAGGGGGAAATCCAAACTCCTATAATTCACCCCTCCACTTT. It codes for CASSRTGGNPNSYNSPLHF.

The table lists this clonotype with many counts. The genes are TRBV7-2 and TRBJ2-7; no definite D call. Per the germline V gene, CDR1 is SGHTA and CDR2 is FQGNSA. This CDR3 spans 15 amino acids. V lost 1 base to trimming and J lost 5 bases, with 15 bases between them. The chain's CDR3 is CASSLGASNTNEQYF. The CDR3 DNA reads as TGTGCCAGCAGCTTAGGGGCCTCGAACACAAACGAGCAGTACTTC.